The following is a TCR beta chain sequence with its context. Its antigen is as yet unknown. These data originate in a study of cytomegalovirus exposure and HLA in healthy donors. Study outcomes and limitations: Later on, analysis showed that most CMV-associated TCR beta chains appeared to be HLA-restricted. In a later analysis, several top co-occurrence clusters appeared linked to parvovirus B19, influenza, CMV and Epstein-Barr virus.

The PCR contained 60 Vbeta and 13 Jbeta primers. The repertoire was sequenced with immunoSEQ multiplex PCR; TCRdb's copy has only in-frame clones and lacks some. Here the sample table reports about 72,000 clones. The CDR3 has 12 residues. Germline V CDR1 and CDR2: SNHLY, FYNNEI. V shed 6 bases, J shed 8 bases, and the junction held 6 bases outside the gene matches. This receptor was taken from a man in his forties in good health and CMV-seronegative. The specimen was PBMCs. The chain recombines TRBV2 with TRBJ1-1, with 7 bases lining up with TRBD1. The CDR3 reads CASRGDRPEAFF. The CDR3 region has the DNA TGTGCCAGCAGAGGGGACAGACCAGAAGCTTTCTTT.